This T cell receptor beta chain comes out of a study of T cells after yellow fever vaccination. The V gene's germline CDR1 is SEHNR and CDR2 FQNEAQ (reference sequence). The V segment lost 1 base and the J segment 0 bases; nucleotides outside the gene matches: 1. This CDR3 is built from 15 residues. Via MiXCR, TCRdb re-called the 5' RACE reads, giving one row per CDR3 protein. The sample lists 50,000 or so distinct CDR3 sequences; roughly 7.4% were seen once. This chain connects TRBV7-9 to TRBJ1-2; 8 bases line up with TRBD1. This specimen was CD8+ T cells sorted from PBMCs, taken on the day of the first yellow fever vaccination. This receptor was taken from a man aged 18 to 29 who received the YFV17D yellow fever vaccine. Here the CDR3 DNA reads TGTGCCAGCAGCTTAGGACAGGGGACTAACTATGGCTACACCTTC. Translated, it gives CASSLGQGTNYGYTF.